This TCR beta chain is drawn from a study of cytomegalovirus exposure and HLA in healthy donors. The length of the CDR3 is 15 residues. Per the germline V gene, CDR1 is SGHTA and CDR2 is FQGNSA. V lost 2 bases to trimming and J lost 5 bases, with 13 bases between them. Method: immunoSEQ multiplex PCR; TCRdb's copy keeps in-frame clones and lacks some. This sample has tens of thousands of clones; over 90% occur once, and the top ten carry around 7%. This clone was counted a single time. What it recognizes is unknown. General study findings and limits: The majority of TCR sequences were rare, yet some public TCRs appeared in many donors. The authors enumerated over 150 TCR beta chains as linked to cytomegalovirus.

Sample: PBMCs. The V gene is TRBV7-2, the J gene TRBJ1-5; perhaps TRBD1 as D (5 bases). The source is a young woman in good health and CMV-seropositive. CDR3 nucleotides: TGTGCCAGCAGCTTATTCGACAGTAAATATCAGCCCCAGCATTTT. It codes for CASSLFDSKYQPQHF.